This is a list of T cell receptor beta chains from one sample in a study of blood T cell repertoires in COVID-19. Produced via immunoSEQ multiplex PCR; TCRdb's table is partial and in-frame only. Of fewer than 130,000 clones in the sample, approximately 67% were seen once. What was sequenced was peripheral blood. Receptors were obtained from a woman aged 55-75 years with acute or convalescent COVID-19. Each CDR3 is given with its conserved first and last residue. The D gene is left open where the match is weak. Expanded clones get a size class; other rows say once, few or many, or leave the size out.

NA | TRBJ2-2 | NA | TRBV5-1 | CASREASSPAAGELFF | TGCGCCAGCAGAGAGGCGTCCTCGCCGGCGGCCGGGGAGCTGTTTTTT
NA | TRBJ2-7 | few | TRBV11-2 | CASSSDYQSYEQYF | TGTGCCAGCAGCTCTGACTACCAGTCCTACGAGCAGTACTTC
TRBD1 | TRBJ1-1 | NA | TRBV9 | CASSVGSGGNTEAFF | TGTGCCAGCAGCGTAGGTTCAGGGGGAAACACTGAAGCTTTCTTT
TRBD1 | TRBJ1-2 | NA | TRBV5-1 | CASSLAPDRVRGYTF | TGCGCCAGCAGCTTGGCCCCGGACAGGGTTCGTGGCTACACCTTC
NA | TRBJ1-6 | NA | TRBV21-1 | CASRVETGVGSPLHF | TGTGCCAGCAGGGTAGAGACAGGGGTGGGTTCACCCCTCCACTTT
TRBD1 | TRBJ2-2 | NA | TRBV7-3 | CASSRTGVGELFF | TGTGCCAGCAGCCGGACAGGGGTCGGGGAGCTGTTTTTT
TRBD2 | TRBJ2-5 | NA | TRBV2 | CASSEGLLAGGARETQYF | TGTGCCAGCAGCGAGGGCCTACTAGCGGGGGGTGCGAGGGAGACCCAGTACTTC
TRBD1 | TRBJ1-2 | NA | TRBV7-3 | CASSSSGQGNYGYTF | TGTGCCAGCAGCTCCTCGGGACAGGGAAACTATGGCTACACCTTC
TRBD2 | TRBJ2-2 | NA | TRBV7-2 | CASSLRPSGTKRTGELFF | TGTGCCAGCAGCTTAAGGCCTAGCGGGACTAAACGCACCGGGGAGCTGTTTTTT
NA | TRBJ1-2 | NA | TRBV4-2 | CASSQGFGTHDGYTF | TGTGCCAGCAGCCAAGGATTTGGGACTCATGACGGCTACACCTTC
TRBD1 | TRBJ2-1 | NA | TRBV11-2 | CASSLDRVGTGDNEQFF | TGTGCCAGCAGCTTAGATCGGGTGGGGACAGGGGACAATGAGCAGTTCTTC
TRBD1 | TRBJ1-5 | NA | TRBV6-5 | CASSWGRTGMNQPQHF | TGTGCCAGCAGTTGGGGTAGGACAGGGATGAATCAGCCCCAGCATTTT
NA | TRBJ1-1 | NA | TRBV29-1 | CSVLTGQNTEAFF | TGCAGCGTCTTAACAGGGCAGAACACTGAAGCTTTCTTT
TRBD1 | TRBJ1-3 | NA | TRBV18 | CASRTGGNTIYF | TGTGCCAGCAGGACAGGAGGAAACACCATATATTTT
TRBD1 | TRBJ1-4 | NA | TRBV2 | CASTWDRSNEKLFF | TGTGCCAGCACCTGGGACAGATCTAATGAAAAACTGTTTTTT
NA | TRBJ2-1 | NA | TRBV7-9 | CASSSREGGEQFF | TGTGCCAGCAGCTCGCGTGAAGGGGGTGAGCAGTTCTTC
NA | TRBJ2-2 | NA | TRBV9 | CASSVAFGELFF | TGTGCCAGCAGCGTAGCGTTCGGGGAGCTGTTTTTT
TRBD1 | TRBJ1-6 | NA | TRBV5-1 | CASSLRQGGQGDSPLHF | TGCGCCAGCAGCCTACGGCAGGGGGGACAGGGTGATTCACCCCTCCACTTT
NA | TRBJ1-4 | NA | TRBV18 | CASSPVRIAEEKLFF | TGTGCCAGCTCACCAGTTAGAATAGCCGAGGAAAAACTGTTTTTT
TRBD2 | TRBJ2-7 | NA | TRBV2 | CASSSSGYEQYF | TGTGCCAGCAGTTCTAGCGGATACGAGCAGTACTTC
TRBD1 | TRBJ2-1 | NA | TRBV27 | CASSFRKTGGFIHEQFF | TGTGCCAGCAGTTTTAGGAAGACAGGGGGATTTATCCATGAGCAGTTCTTC
NA | TRBJ2-7 | NA | TRBV28 | CASSLLEGTYEQYF | TGTGCCAGCAGTTTATTGGAGGGAACCTACGAGCAGTACTTC
NA | TRBJ1-6 | NA | TRBV4-2 | CASSQDEAAKLYSPLHF | TGTGCCAGCAGCCAAGATGAGGCAGCAAAGCTATATTCACCCCTCCACTTT
TRBD1 | TRBJ1-6 | few | TRBV18 | CASSPDRGNSPLHF | TGTGCCAGCTCACCCGACAGGGGTAATTCACCCCTCCACTTT
NA | TRBJ2-7 | NA | TRBV7-6 | CASSNTGGWQYF | TGTGCCAGCAGCAACACGGGTGGTTGGCAGTACTTC
NA | TRBJ2-2 | NA | TRBV19 | CASSIDLFNTGELFF | TGTGCCAGTAGTATAGACCTGTTCAACACCGGGGAGCTGTTTTTT
NA | TRBJ2-2 | NA | TRBV6-4 | CASRKPGANTGELFF | TGTGCCAGCAGAAAACCGGGGGCGAACACCGGGGAGCTGTTTTTT
TRBD2 | TRBJ2-1 | NA | TRBV2 | CASSLAGSSYNEQFF | TGTGCCAGCAGCTTAGCGGGGAGCTCCTACAATGAGCAGTTCTTC
NA | TRBJ2-7 | NA | TRBV14 | CASSQDTGREQYF | TGTGCCAGCAGCCAAGATACGGGTCGCGAGCAGTACTTC
TRBD1 | TRBJ1-5 | NA | TRBV6-5 | CASSPGGRNQPQHF | TGTGCCAGCAGTCCAGGGGGCAGAAATCAGCCCCAGCATTTT
NA | TRBJ2-3 | NA | TRBV11-2 | CASSLTSGFDTQYF | TGTGCCAGCAGCTTAACCTCAGGGTTCGATACGCAGTATTTT
NA | TRBJ1-1 | once | TRBV3-1/TRBV3-2 | CASSLEGTWTEAFF | TGTGCCAGCAGCCTGGAGGGTACGTGGACTGAAGCTTTCTTT
NA | TRBJ2-1 | NA | TRBV2 | CASIKGIPSYNEQFF | TGTGCCAGCATCAAGGGGATACCCTCCTACAATGAGCAGTTCTTC
TRBD1 | TRBJ2-3 | NA | TRBV28 | CASSPTGGSTDTQYF | TGTGCCAGCAGTCCGACAGGGGGCAGCACAGATACGCAGTATTTT
NA | TRBJ1-2 | NA | TRBV6-2/TRBV6-3 | CASSYSRAVGSHTF | TGTGCCAGCAGTTACTCTCGGGCAGTTGGGAGTCACACCTTC
NA | TRBJ1-2 | NA | TRBV6-2/TRBV6-3 | CASSRLVSANYGYTF | TGTGCCAGCAGCCGATTGGTATCAGCTAACTATGGCTACACCTTC
NA | TRBJ1-3 | NA | TRBV6-1 | CASSEAHGGSSGNTIYF | TGTGCCAGCAGTGAAGCGCATGGCGGAAGCTCTGGAAACACCATATATTTT
NA | TRBJ1-2 | NA | TRBV28 | CASSRRFYGYTF | TGTGCCAGCAGCCGCAGGTTCTATGGCTACACCTTC
NA | TRBJ2-7 | few | TRBV7-2 | CASSLLVGTPYEQYF | TGTGCCAGCAGCTTATTAGTGGGGACACCCTACGAGCAGTACTTC
TRBD2 | TRBJ2-2 | NA | TRBV5-5 | CASSVDGLAGGWTGELFF | TGTGCCAGCAGCGTGGACGGACTAGCGGGGGGTTGGACCGGGGAGCTGTTTTTT
TRBD1 | TRBJ2-7 | NA | TRBV9 | CASSATGESYEQYF | TGTGCCAGCAGCGCGACAGGGGAGTCCTACGAGCAGTACTTC